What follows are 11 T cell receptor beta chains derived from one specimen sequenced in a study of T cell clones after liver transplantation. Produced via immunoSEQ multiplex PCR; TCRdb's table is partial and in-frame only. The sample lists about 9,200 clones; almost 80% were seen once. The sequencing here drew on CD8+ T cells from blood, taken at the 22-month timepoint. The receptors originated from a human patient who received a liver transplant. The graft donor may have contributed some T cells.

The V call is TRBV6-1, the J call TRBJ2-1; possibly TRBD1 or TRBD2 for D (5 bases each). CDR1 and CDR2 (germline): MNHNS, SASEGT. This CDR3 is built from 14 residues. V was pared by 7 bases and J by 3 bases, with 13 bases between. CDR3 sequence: CASTLEGNYNEQFF. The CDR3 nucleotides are TGTGCCAGCACCCTAGAGGGGAACTACAATGAGCAGTTCTTC.

CDR3 residues: CASSESQDTGELFF. Written as DNA, the CDR3 is TGTGCCAGCAGTGAATCACAGGACACCGGGGAGCTGTTTTTT. The chain uses TRBV2 and TRBJ2-2, with a tentative D call TRBD1 (5 bases). Trimming cost V 2 bases and J 3 bases, with 7 bases left between them. This CDR3 region has 14 residues. Germline CDR1 SNHLY, CDR2 FYNNEI.

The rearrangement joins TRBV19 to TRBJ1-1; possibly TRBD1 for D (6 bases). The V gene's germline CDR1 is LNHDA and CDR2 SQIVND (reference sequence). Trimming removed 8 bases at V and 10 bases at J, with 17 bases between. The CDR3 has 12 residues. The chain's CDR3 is CASGGPGDRAFF. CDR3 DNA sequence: TGTGCCAGTGGGGGACCAGGGGACCGAGCTTTCTTT. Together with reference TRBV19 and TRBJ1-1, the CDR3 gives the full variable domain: DGGITQSPKYLFRKEGQNVTLSCEQNLNHDAMYWYRQDPGQGLRLIYYSQIVNDFQKGDIAEGYSVSREKKESFPLTVTSAQKNPTAFYLCASGGPGDRAFFGQGTRLTVV.

The CDR3 region is CATSRERRSSTDTQYF. The CDR3 DNA follows: TGTGCCACCAGCAGAGAGAGACGGTCTAGCACAGATACGCAGTATTTT. This chain joins TRBV15 and TRBJ2-3; no reliable D call. Trimming took 0 bases from V and 0 from J, leaving 10 bases between them. Germline loops: CDR1 LNHNV, CDR2 YYDKDF (reference sequence). This CDR3 spans 16 amino acids. Full variable domain (remainder filled in from reference TRBV15 and TRBJ2-3): DAMVIQNPRYQVTQFGKPVTLSCSQTLNHNVMYWYQQKSSQAPKLLFHYYDKDFNNEADTPDNFQSRRPNTSFCFLDIRSPGLGDTAMYLCATSRERRSSTDTQYFGPGTRLTVL.

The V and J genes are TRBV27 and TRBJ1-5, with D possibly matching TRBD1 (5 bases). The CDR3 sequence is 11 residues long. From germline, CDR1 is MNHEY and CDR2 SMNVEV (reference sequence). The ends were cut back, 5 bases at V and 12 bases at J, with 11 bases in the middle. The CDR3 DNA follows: TGTGCCAGCAGTGGGCAGGGCGACCAGCATTTT. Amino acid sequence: CASSGQGDQHF.

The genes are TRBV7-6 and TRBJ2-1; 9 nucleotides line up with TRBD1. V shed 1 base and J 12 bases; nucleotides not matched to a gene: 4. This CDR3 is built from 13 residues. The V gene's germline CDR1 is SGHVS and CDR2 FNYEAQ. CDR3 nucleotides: TGTGCCAGCAGCTTAGAAGGGACAGGGATGCAGTTCTTC. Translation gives CASSLEGTGMQFF.

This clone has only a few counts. CDR3 bases: TGTGCCAGCAGCGGGACAGGGGTGGGATACTACGAGCAGTACTTC. Translated, it gives CASSGTGVGYYEQYF. This chain joins TRBV5-6 and TRBJ2-7; TRBD1 matches at 10 bases. Trimming cost V 4 bases and J 3 bases; bases outside gene matches: 7. This CDR3 is 15 amino acids long. Per germline, CDR1 SGHDT and CDR2 YYEEEE.

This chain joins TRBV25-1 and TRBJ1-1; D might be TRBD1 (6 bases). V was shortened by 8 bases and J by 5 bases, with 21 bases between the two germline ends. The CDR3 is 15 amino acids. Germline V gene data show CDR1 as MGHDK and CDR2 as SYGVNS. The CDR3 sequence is CASHDRSHERTEAFF. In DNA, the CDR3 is TGTGCCAGCCATGACAGGAGCCATGAACGTACTGAAGCTTTCTTT.

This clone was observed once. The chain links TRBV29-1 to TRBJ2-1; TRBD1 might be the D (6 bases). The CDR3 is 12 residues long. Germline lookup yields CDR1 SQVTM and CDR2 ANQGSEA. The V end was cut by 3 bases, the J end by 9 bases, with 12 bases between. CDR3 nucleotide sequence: TGCAGCGTTGAGGAACAGGGTTTTGAGCAGTTCTTC. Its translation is CSVEEQGFEQFF.

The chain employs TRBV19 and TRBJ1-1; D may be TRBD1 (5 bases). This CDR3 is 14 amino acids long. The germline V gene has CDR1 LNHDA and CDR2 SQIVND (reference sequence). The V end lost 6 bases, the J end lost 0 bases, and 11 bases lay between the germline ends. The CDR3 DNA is TGTGCCAGTAGGTGGGGCGCCATGAACACTGAAGCTTTCTTT. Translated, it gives CASRWGAMNTEAFF.

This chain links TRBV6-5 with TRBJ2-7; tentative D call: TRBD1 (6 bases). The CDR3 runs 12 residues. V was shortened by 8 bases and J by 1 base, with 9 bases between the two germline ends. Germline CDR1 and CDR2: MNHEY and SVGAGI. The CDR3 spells CASLDRSYEQYF. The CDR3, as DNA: TGTGCCAGCCTGGACAGATCCTACGAGCAGTACTTC.